These 5 T cell receptor beta chains were all obtained from the same sample, sequenced in a study of regulatory T cells in long-lasting Graves disease. Time point of the sample: newly diagnosed GD, antithyroid drugs for less than 3 months. PBMCs were the source of the RNA used for TCR sequencing. Arm-PCR of CDR3 regions and iRepertoire HTBI primers were the basis on which TCR beta libraries were built. Via MiXCR, TCRdb re-called the multiplex PCR reads, giving one row per CDR3 protein. The table lists about 470,000 distinct CDR3 sequences, more than 12% of them singletons. The same specimen was also included in a second study, on T cells in Graves' hyperthyroidism and ophthalmopathy.

The sample here was peripheral blood mononuclear cells (PBMCs), taken at new diagnosis, from a patient treated with antithyroid drugs. The receptors here all came from a woman in her thirties with Graves disease.

This clonotype was detected many times. The chain carries TRBV11-3 and TRBJ2-1, with 7 bases fitting TRBD2. Germline lookup yields CDR1 SGHNT and CDR2 YENEEA. The CDR3 loop spans 16 amino acids. Trimming took 0 bases from V and 1 from J; bases not matched to a gene: 3. The CDR3 coding sequence is TGTGCCAGCAGCTTAGAGGGGGGAGGGTCCTACAATGAGCAGTTCTTC. Amino acid sequence: CASSLEGGGSYNEQFF. The full variable domain, in which reference TRBV11-3 and TRBJ2-1 provide the parts outside the CDR3, is EAGVVQSPRYKIIEKKQPVAFWCNPISGHNTLYWYLQNLGQGPELLIRYENEEAVDDSQLPKDRFSAERLKGVDSTLKIQPAELGDSAVYLCASSLEGGGSYNEQFFGPGTRLTVL.

The CDR3 nucleotides are TGTGCCACCAGTGATTTGGGGCAGAACTACAATGAGCAGTTCTTC. Translated: CATSDLGQNYNEQFF. J is TRBJ2-1 and V is TRBV24-1; D gene ambiguous. CDR1 is KGHDR, CDR2 SFDVKD, per germline. The V gene lost 0 bases and the J gene lost 3 bases, with 8 bases spanning the gap. This CDR3 is built from 15 residues.

To note about this clonotype: One end of the junction fails to match germline, which may point to a read error. This chain connects TRBV14 to TRBJ2-1; D not certain. CDR3 length: 13 amino acids. Per the germline V gene, CDR1 is SGHDN and CDR2 is FVKESK. The DNA for the CDR3 is TGTGCCAGCAACCAAGGCGGTTACAATGAGCAGTTCTTC. Amino acid sequence: CASNQGGYNEQFF.

Here the CDR3 DNA reads TGCGCCAGCAGTGACCAACTAGCGACCAGCTCCTACAATGAGCAGTTCTTC. As protein: CASSDQLATSSYNEQFF. This chain joins TRBV10-1 and TRBJ2-1; 7 nucleotides align to TRBD2. The CDR3 sequence is 17 residues long. Germline-derived CDR1 and CDR2 are WNHNN and SYGVQD (reference sequence). Trimming at V came to 3 bases and at J to 0 bases, leaving 8 bases not matched to a gene.

This clonotype was counted ten times or more. Here the CDR3 DNA reads TGTGCCAGCAGCTTAGGAGCCGCTAGCGTCAATGAGCAGTTCTTC. Amino acid sequence: CASSLGAASVNEQFF. The rearrangement joins TRBV7-6 to TRBJ2-1; D is possibly TRBD2 (6 bases). Germline V CDR1 and CDR2: SGHVS, FNYEAQ. The V end was cut by 1 base, the J end by 6 bases, with 13 bases between. This CDR3 has 15 amino acids.